The T cell receptor beta chain described here comes from a study of blood T cells in healthy people across ages (dated by TCRdb to between 2014 and 2017). General notes on the study: Template switching captured roughly one uniquely barcoded TCR beta cDNA molecule per two T cells in model experiments. Age-related changes in TCR beta repertoire diversity were measured in the study by deep sequencing normalized with unique cDNA molecular identifiers. The donors were split into four age groups: young (average about 15 years), middle-aged (about 40), aged (more than 55) and long-lived (approximately 89). Donors of different ages were randomly distributed across sequencing lanes to avoid experimental bias. The study analyzed two additional independent replicas of 1 million unique cDNA reads from the same blood draw for two donors, one aged 18 to 30 and one aged 80 or older. The paper's findings and limits, for the study overall: The long-lived group showed more naive CD4+ T cells, fewer expanded clones and increased TCR diversity than the aged group, suggesting age selection. Estimates of total diversity from one million sequenced T cells were regarded as lower bounds and underestimates. Observed TCR beta diversity per million T cells fell roughly linearly with age, and a significant reduction was already apparent by age roughly 41. A strong correlation was found between observed TCR beta diversity and the percentage of naive T cells measured by flow cytometry. Conclusive comparison of naive and antigen-experienced compartments was prevented by the profiling of bulk unsorted PBMCs. Because donor CMV infection status was unknown, age-related changes in expanded clonotypes were potentially confounded.

Donors were a few dozen systemically healthy Caucasian individuals from Russia aged roughly 6 to 90 years. Roughly 10 milliliters of peripheral blood were drawn from each donor into EDTA-treated Vacutainer tubes. Ficoll-Paque density-gradient centrifugation was used to isolate PBMCs, with at least 6.5 million per sample. Total RNA was extracted from PBMCs with Trizol reagent, with at least 6 micrograms obtained per sample. For every donor, an aliquot of PBMCs went through flow cytometry to measure the percentages of naive CD45RAhigh/CD27high T cells. This clonotype was picked up a small number of times. The antigen this receptor binds is unknown. No quality values exist for individual bases; no much larger clone is one base distant. The library was obtained by 5' RACE. A second PCR of about 7 to 12 cycles was run with a J-beta primer mix and a sample-barcoded 5' primer. A template-switch 5' adaptor carrying 12 random nucleotides introduced a unique molecular identifier onto each TCR beta cDNA molecule. Each sample yielded at least 2.5 million CDR3-containing paired-end reads. First-strand cDNA was synthesized from all RNA with the Mint cDNA synthesis kit, primed by a TRBC-specific oligonucleotide. All cDNA was treated with uracil-DNA glycosylase and then went through a first 18-cycle PCR with the universal primers M1SS and BC2_uni_R. Turning to the authors' computational methods: For normalization, 1 million high-quality reads, each with a distinct molecular identifier, were randomly selected from each sample. Instead of being binned into consensus sequences, reads that shared molecular identifiers were thrown out. MiTCR, with a Q25 quality threshold and the strictest error-elimination algorithm, was used for CDR3 identification, clonotype clustering and error correction. A nonparametric unseen species model with Euler transformation was used to estimate a lower bound on total TCR beta diversity. TCRdb itself trimmed the public reads at Q25 with fastp, ran MiXCR and retained productive beta chains. Every distinct CDR3 protein forms one entry, paired with its most common genes and DNA. None of the V and J calls come from the authors' own analysis; TCRdb made them. The sample profile shows some 1,800,000 distinct CDR3 sequences; around 42% of them were found once. The top ten clones comprise roughly 24% of the sample.

Relative to germline, V is missing 7 bases and J is missing 8 bases, with 14 bases of the junction outside any gene match. Including cysteine and phenylalanine, the CDR3 has 16 amino acids. The DNA shown is the 48-base CDR3, in frame from base 1. This TCR came from a human donor in good health. Material: blood. The receptor chain draws on TRBV12-3 or TRBV12-4 and TRBJ2-1, with 10 bases matching TRBD1. The CDR3 reads as follows: CASTLPPGQGSYEQFF. The nucleotides read TGTGCCAGCACCTTACCCCCGGGACAGGGGAGTTATGAGCAGTTCTTC.